This entry concerns a single T cell receptor beta chain. This clonotype appeared a single time. The specificity of this receptor is unknown. The record has no base qualities; no much larger clone is one base away. One read offers little support. The sample's treatment or condition label is to be understood as: roughly nine-day PBMC culture with coronavirus spike peptide pools or control peptides (ViraFEST assay). The study used the ViraFEST assay, which expanded antigen-specific T cells with peptide pools and then identified expanded clonotypes by TCR sequencing. The convalescent patients' positive SARS-CoV-2 PCR tests fell between March and December 2020, which was before the Alpha, Beta and Delta variants emerged in the United States. Each well held some 2 million PBMCs cultured with 9 to 10 ug/ml peptide pools in IMDM containing around 5% human AB serum and roughly 10 IU/ml IL-2. On days 3 and 7, half of the culture medium was replaced with fresh IL-2-containing medium. After 10 to 11 days of culture, CD4+ T cells were isolated by negative selection with the EasySep CD4+ T cell isolation kit. Ficoll-Paque Plus gradient centrifugation was used to isolate PBMCs from whole blood, and the isolated PBMCs were then either used fresh or cryopreserved at -140C. Culture conditions were generally each tested in triplicate wells.

The sample is drawn from a study of vaccination and CD4 T cells after COVID-19 (dated by TCRdb to 2022 to 2024). Regarding the complete study: SARS-CoV-2 positivity had been established in the convalescent patients by nasal swab PCR, and mild disease was recorded in nine or ten of these patients and severe disease in one. The convalescent cohort included six males and four females, with two Hispanic individuals, seven Caucasians, two Asians and one multiracial person. Participants received two doses of either the Pfizer-BioNTech BNT162b2 vaccine (n=8) or the Moderna mRNA-1273 vaccine (n=2). Post-COVID blood samples from convalescent patients were collected a median of approximately 100 days after diagnosis, with a range of roughly 35 to 180 days. Post-vaccine blood samples were taken a median of around 68 days after the second vaccine dose, with a range of about 13 to 241 days. The cultures were stimulated with overlapping spike peptide pools from SARS-CoV-2 and from the common cold coronaviruses HCoV-NL63, HCoV-OC43 and HCoV-229E. In control cultures, a CEFX viral epitope pool was used as positive control, an HIV-1 Nef peptide pool was used as negative control, or no peptide was added. In around ten COVID-19 convalescent patients and 4 infection-naive healthy vaccine recipients, the spike-specific CD4+ TCR repertoire before mRNA vaccination was compared with the repertoire after mRNA vaccination. Overall study results and their limits: The study included relatively few convalescent patients and did not analyze early timepoints after natural infection. In convalescent patients, a median 86.3% of post-vaccine SARS-CoV-2-reactive clones were detected only after vaccination, and vaccine-specific priming was suggested by this finding. The median count of SARS-CoV-2-reactive clonotypes went up from some 23 after infection to 38 after vaccination, although the change was not significant. In convalescent patients, nearly all vaccine-specific clones (304 of 307) were found to be mono-reactive for SARS-CoV-2 spike rather than cross-reactive with common cold coronaviruses.

Measured from the cysteine to the phenylalanine, the CDR3 is 13 residues long. Only the CDR3 portion is preserved as DNA: 39 bases, with reading frame beginning at the first base. The germline V gene specifies ENHRY as CDR1 and SYGVKD as CDR2. V gives up 6 bases and J gives up 8 bases, and the segment between their germline ends measures 16 bases. Libraries were constructed by PCR. DNA from cultured CD4+ T cells underwent TCR sequencing with the Oncomine TCR Beta short-read assay at the Johns Hopkins FTIC core. The QIAamp micro DNA kit was used to extract genomic DNA from the cultured CD4+ T cells. Oncomine TCR Beta libraries made from cultured CD4+ T cells were pooled using unique dual indexes and sequenced on an Illumina iSeq 100. The published analysis was carried out like this. Non-productive sequences were removed, and CDR3s that did not start with C, did not end with F or W, or were shorter than 7 amino acids were discarded. The MANAFEST web application identified antigen-specific clonotypes by comparing peptide-stimulated wells against reference wells and other culture wells. An FDR below 0.05, an odds ratio above 5, and a productive frequency above 0.1% in at least two of three replicate wells were required for clones to be considered positive. A clonotype was classed as cross-reactive if the clonotype showed significant expansion both in SARS-CoV-2 spike wells and in at least one common cold coronavirus spike condition. Levenshtein distances (stringdist) and unrooted phylogenetic trees (ape) in R version 3.6.1 were used to assess CDR3 homology. Using fastp trimming at Q25 and MiXCR clonotype assembly, TCRdb reanalyzed the public sequencing data and kept in-frame beta chains. When rows share a CDR3 protein, they turn into one entry using the most common DNA and genes. TCRdb's processing, not the authors', yielded these V and J calls. This sample comprises about 21,000 distinct CDR3 sequences, just over 60% of them detected only once. The top ten clones comprise around 7.8% of the sample.

The TCR originated in a human donor who had recovered from COVID-19. The rearrangement combines TRBV10-3 with TRBJ1-1; a confident D gene designation cannot be given. Sequencing was carried out using CD4+ T cells from blood, cultured in vitro. The DNA sequence is given as TGTGCCATCAGGCCCGTATCGACGAGCGAAGCTTTCTTT. The encoded protein is CAIRPVSTSEAFF.